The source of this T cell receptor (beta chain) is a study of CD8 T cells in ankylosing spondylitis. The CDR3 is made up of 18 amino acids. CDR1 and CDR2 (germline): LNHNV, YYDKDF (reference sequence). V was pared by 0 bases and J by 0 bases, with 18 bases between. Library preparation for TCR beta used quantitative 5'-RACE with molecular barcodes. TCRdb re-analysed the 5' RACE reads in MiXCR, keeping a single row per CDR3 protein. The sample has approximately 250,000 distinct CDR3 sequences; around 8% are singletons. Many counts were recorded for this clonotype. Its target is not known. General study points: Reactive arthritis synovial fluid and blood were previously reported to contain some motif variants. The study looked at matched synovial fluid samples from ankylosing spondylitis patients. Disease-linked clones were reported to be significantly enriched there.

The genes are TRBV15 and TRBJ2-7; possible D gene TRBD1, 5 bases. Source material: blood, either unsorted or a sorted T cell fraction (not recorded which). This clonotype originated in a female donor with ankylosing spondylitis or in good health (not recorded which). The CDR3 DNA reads TGTGCCACCAGCAGAGATTCCCGACAGTTCCTAAGCTCCTACGAGCAGTACTTC. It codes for CATSRDSRQFLSSYEQYF.